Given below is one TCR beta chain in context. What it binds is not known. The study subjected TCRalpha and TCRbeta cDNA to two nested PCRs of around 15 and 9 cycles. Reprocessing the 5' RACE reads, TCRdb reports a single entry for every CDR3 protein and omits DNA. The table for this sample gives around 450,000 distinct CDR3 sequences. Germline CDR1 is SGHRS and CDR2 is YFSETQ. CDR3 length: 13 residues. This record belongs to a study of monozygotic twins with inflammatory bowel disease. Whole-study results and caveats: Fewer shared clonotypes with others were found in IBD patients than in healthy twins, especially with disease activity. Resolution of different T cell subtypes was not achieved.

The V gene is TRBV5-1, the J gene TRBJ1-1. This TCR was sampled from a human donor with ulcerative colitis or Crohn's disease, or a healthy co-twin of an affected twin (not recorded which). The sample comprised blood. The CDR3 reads CASRNQGGTEAFF. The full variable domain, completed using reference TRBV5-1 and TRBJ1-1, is KAGVTQTPRYLIKTRGQQVTLSCSPISGHRSVSWYQQTPGQGLQFLFEYFSETQRNKGNFPGRFSGRQFSNSRSEMNVSTLELGDSALYLCASRNQGGTEAFFGQGTRLTVV.